Each of the 7 T cell receptor beta chains below was sequenced from the same sample in a study of CD8+ T cells in alopecia areata. The treatment: oral pan-JAK inhibitor, 5-10 mg twice daily. Extraction and reverse transcription of RNA yielded cDNA as the sequencing template. TCRdb's copy holds only in-frame clones and misses some; the assay was immunoSEQ multiplex PCR. The sample has tens of thousands of clones, roughly 46% seen once. Sequenced material: CD8+ T cells sorted from blood, taken around week 36, from a patient treated with tofacitinib. Receptors originate from a human donor with alopecia areata.

This clone has a handful of counts. The rearrangement uses TRBV9 and TRBJ2-1, with D possibly being TRBD2 (5 bases). This CDR3 region has 14 residues. V dropped 2 bases and J dropped 6 bases, with 12 bases sitting between them. CDR1 and CDR2 from the germline V gene are SGDLS and YYNGEE. CDR3 sequence reads: CASSVALGLNEQFF. CDR3 sequence (DNA): TGTGCCAGCAGCGTGGCCCTTGGACTCAATGAGCAGTTCTTC.

About this clone itself: The germline gene is not matched at one end of the junction; a read error may be the cause. The chain carries TRBV7-9 and TRBJ1-3; perhaps TRBD1 as D (5 bases). Germline V gene sequence: CDR1 SEHNR, CDR2 FQNEAQ (reference sequence). The CDR3 has 8 amino acids. The CDR3 sequence: CASSGTTF. The CDR3 DNA follows: TGTGCCAGCAGCGGGACGACATTC.

In this sample, this clone turned up many times. This chain links TRBV5-4 with TRBJ2-3; 10 positions match TRBD2. Germline CDR1 SGHNT, CDR2 YYREEE (reference sequence). Trimming took 2 bases from V and 5 from J; bases not matched to a gene: 8. CDR3 size: 16 residues. CDR3 loop: CASSLIAGGQGDTQYF. CDR3 sequence (DNA): TGTGCCAGCAGCTTAATAGCGGGAGGCCAGGGAGATACGCAGTATTTT.

This chain joins TRBV6-6 and TRBJ2-7, with TRBD2 matching 12 bases. The J segment lost 4 bases and the V segment lost 8 bases, leaving 12 bases of the junction unmatched. Germline V gene sequence: CDR1 MNHNY, CDR2 SVGAGI (reference sequence). CDR3 length: 16 residues. In DNA form, the CDR3 reads TGTGCCAGCGGATGGACTAGCGGGAAATCGAAGTACGAGCAGTACTTC. Protein sequence: CASGWTSGKSKYEQYF.

This chain uses TRBV7-6 with TRBJ1-2; 8 positions match TRBD1. Trimming took 3 bases from V and 5 from J; bases not matched to a gene: 5. CDR1 is SGHVS and CDR2 is FNYEAQ in the germline V gene. The CDR3 runs to 14 residues. The CDR3 reads CASSLGTGGYGYTF. The CDR3 nucleotides read TGTGCCAGCAGCTTGGGGACAGGAGGATATGGCTACACCTTC.

This clone was picked up a small number of times. The genes are TRBV29-1 and TRBJ2-3; 10 positions agree with TRBD2. Germline CDR1 is SQVTM and CDR2 is ANQGSEA. This CDR3 is 14 amino acids long. J was trimmed by 1 base and V by 7 bases; bases with no gene match: 5. CDR3 in amino acids: CSAPSGRGTDTQYF. Written as DNA, the CDR3 is TGCAGCGCTCCAAGCGGGAGGGGCACAGATACGCAGTATTTT.

The chain is built from TRBV9 and TRBJ2-7; unclear D gene. The V end was cut by 3 bases, the J end by 0 bases, with 10 bases between. Germline V CDR1 and CDR2: SGDLS, YYNGEE. CDR3 length equals 14 residues. The CDR3 region has the DNA TGTGCCAGCAGCGGGTCCTATTCCTCCTACGAGCAGTACTTC. Amino acid sequence: CASSGSYSSYEQYF.